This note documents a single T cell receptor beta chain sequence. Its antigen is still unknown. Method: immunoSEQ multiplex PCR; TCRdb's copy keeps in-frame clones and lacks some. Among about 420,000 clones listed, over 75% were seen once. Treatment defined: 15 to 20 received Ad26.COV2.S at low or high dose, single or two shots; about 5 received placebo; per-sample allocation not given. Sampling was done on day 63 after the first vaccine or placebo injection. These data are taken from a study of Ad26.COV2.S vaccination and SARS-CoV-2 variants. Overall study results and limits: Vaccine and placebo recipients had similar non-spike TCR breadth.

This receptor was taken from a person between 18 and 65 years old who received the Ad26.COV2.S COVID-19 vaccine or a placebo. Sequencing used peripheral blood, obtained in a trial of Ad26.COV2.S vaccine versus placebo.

Here the CDR3 DNA reads TGCGCCAGCAGCCAAGGTAGAGCGGGGGGGCCCTCAGATACGCAGTATTTT. Translated: CASSQGRAGGPSDTQYF. V and J are TRBV4-3 and TRBJ2-3; 10 bases agree with TRBD2. V gave up 1 base and J gave up 4 bases; unmatched junction bases: 8. The length of the CDR3 is 17 residues. The germline CDR1 and CDR2 sequences are LGHNA and YSLEER.